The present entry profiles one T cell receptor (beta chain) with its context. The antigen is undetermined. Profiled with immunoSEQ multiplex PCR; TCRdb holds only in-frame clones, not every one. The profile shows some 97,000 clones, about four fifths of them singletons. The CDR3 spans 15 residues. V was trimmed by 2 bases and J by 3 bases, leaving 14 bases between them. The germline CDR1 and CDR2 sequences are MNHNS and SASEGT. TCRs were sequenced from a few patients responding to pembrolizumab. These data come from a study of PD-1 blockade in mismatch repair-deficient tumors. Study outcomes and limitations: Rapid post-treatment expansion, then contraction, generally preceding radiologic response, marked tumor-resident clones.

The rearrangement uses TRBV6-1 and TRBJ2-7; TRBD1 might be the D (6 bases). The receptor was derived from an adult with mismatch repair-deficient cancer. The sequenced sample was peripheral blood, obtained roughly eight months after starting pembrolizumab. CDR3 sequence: CASSEQGISNYEQYF. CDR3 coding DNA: TGTGCCAGCAGTGAACAGGGGATATCGAACTACGAGCAGTACTTC.